This T cell receptor beta chain is from a study of CD8+CD57+ T cells in acquired aplastic anemia (dated by TCRdb to the late 2010s). Broadly, across the study: A mean of roughly 2.9 ug of DNA, ranging from roughly 0.18 to 30 ug, was extracted from sorted CD4+ and CD8+ cells. Mean read counts for healthy donor samples were about 10 million for CD4+ cells and some 11 million for CD8+ cells. Study-wide findings and limitations: About 29 CD8+ CDR3 sequences were found to be shared between patients and controls, but these sequences appeared to be highly expressed in patients and within the immunodominant clones of the patients. No significant difference in CD8+ Simpson's diversity was found between patients and healthy controls (P=0.060).

In the study, sorted CD4+ and CD8+ blood T cells from patients with severe aplastic anemia and from healthy subjects underwent deep sequencing of TCR repertoires. Ficoll-Paque density gradient centrifugation was used to isolate peripheral blood mononuclear cells. Before DNA extraction, CD4+ and CD8+ T cells were sorted with FACS or magnetic beads. Profiling of TCR beta VDJ combinations and CDR3 sequences used genomic DNA as the template. An Illumina HiSeq 2000 was used for TCR repertoire sequencing. The study's own analysis went as follows. TRBV/TRBJ rearrangement plots, CDR3 size and DJ length profiles, and Simpson's diversity index were used to assess repertoires. The most abundant DNA sequence in the deep sequencing data was defined as the immunodominant clone. CDR3 amino acid sequences were screened for sharing across subjects and compared with published repertoires and the VDJdb database. TCRdb cleaned the public reads at Q25 with fastp, built clones with MiXCR and kept in-frame beta chains. Under each unique CDR3 protein, matching rows form one entry showing the most common genes and DNA. These V and J calls derive from TCRdb rather than the authors' analysis. The sample yields a few hundred thousand distinct CDR3 sequences; roughly 35% were counted once. Jointly, the top ten make up roughly 1.1% of the sample.

V loses 0 bases of germline sequence and J loses 2 bases, and the interval between the two ends is 10 bases. The CDR3 sequence holds 15 residues, the cysteine and phenylalanine included. The kept DNA is CDR3 alone, 45 bases in frame from the first base. The germline V gene (reference sequence) yields LGHDT for CDR1 and YNNKEL for CDR2. This clonotype has a count of ten or more. Its target antigen remains unknown. The sample holds no much larger clone one base away, and base qualities are not on file. The sequenced sample consisted of sorted CD4+, CD8+, or CD8+CD57+ T cells (not recorded which) from PBMCs. The sequence links TRBV3-1 to TRBJ1-2, with no D gene named confidently. This TCR derives from a human donor in good health, serving as a control. The DNA sequence is given as TGTGCCAGCAGCCAAGATGTGGCAGGCAACTATGGCTACACCTTC. Translated, this gives CASSQDVAGNYGYTF.